This T cell receptor (beta chain) was sequenced during a study of CD4 T cells in relation to SARS-CoV-2 and coronaviruses. V lost 3 bases to trimming and J lost 6 bases, with 7 bases between them. The CDR3 extends over 12 amino acids. The germline V gene encodes CDR1 SNHLY and CDR2 FYNNEI. This clone was seen a single time. Its antigen is undetermined. Libraries were prepared by immunoSEQ multiplex PCR; TCRdb keeps only in-frame clonotypes and omits some of them. This sample has tens of thousands of clones, with roughly 87% found just once. The V call is TRBV2, the J call TRBJ2-3; D is unresolved. The sample comprised naive CD4+ T cells from PBMCs, cultured in vitro. The subset denotes: naive CD4+ T cells isolated by negative enrichment. The sequence was collected from an adult with COVID-19. The CDR3 sequence is CASSDSGDTQYF. DNA for the CDR3: TGTGCCAGCAGTGATTCCGGGGATACGCAGTATTTT.